What follows are 27 T cell receptor beta chains derived from one specimen sequenced in a study of shared clonotypes between healthy human individuals. Assay: immunoSEQ multiplex PCR; the TCRdb copy retains only in-frame clones and omits some. The sample lists 2 million to 2.5 million clones, 93% occurring once. Sequenced sample: naive CD4+ T cells from PBMCs. The subset denotes: CD45RA+ positively selected. These receptors were taken from a man between 18 and 29 years old in good health. Some clones in this sample may be carry-over from other donors' samples.

The J gene is TRBJ2-7, the V gene TRBV29-1; D is possibly TRBD1 or TRBD2 (5 bases each). V was pared by 0 bases and J by 7 bases, with 22 bases between. Germline CDR1 is SQVTM and CDR2 is ANQGSEA. The CDR3 totals 16 residues. The CDR3 DNA reads TGCAGCGTTGAAGATCCATTGTTGGGGGTCCGAAGAGAGCAGTACTTC. Its protein is CSVEDPLLGVRREQYF.

This clone is a singleton in its sample. This sequence joins TRBV2 and TRBJ2-7; D may be TRBD2 (5 bases). V gave up 7 bases and J gave up 5 bases, with 12 bases separating them. The CDR3 consists of 12 residues. Germline assignment: CDR1 SNHLY and CDR2 FYNNEI. The CDR3 DNA follows: TGTGCCAGCAAAGAGGGATCCCACGAGCAGTACTTC. This sequence encodes CASKEGSHEQYF.

The chain recombines TRBV14 with TRBJ1-4; 8 bases match TRBD1. The CDR3 has 14 residues. Germline V gene data show CDR1 as SGHDN and CDR2 as FVKESK. V was clipped by 0 bases and J by 14 bases; unmatched bases: 8. The CDR3 sequence is CASSQEPRTGLLFF. The CDR3 DNA follows: TGTGCCAGCAGCCAAGAACCCCGGACAGGGCTCCTGTTTTTT.

The chain is built from TRBV5-1 and TRBJ2-2, with TRBD1 matching 8 bases. The V segment lost 3 bases and the J segment 7 bases; nucleotides outside the gene matches: 11. This CDR3 spans 16 amino acids. Germline CDR1 SGHRS, CDR2 YFSETQ. The CDR3 DNA is TGCGCCAGCAGCTGGGGGACAGGAGGATACGGCGGGGAGCTGTTTTTT. The encoded protein is CASSWGTGGYGGELFF.

This clone was found once. The J gene is TRBJ1-5, the V gene TRBV6-5; D remains ambiguous. This CDR3 spans 14 amino acids. The V and J ends lost 4 bases and 8 bases respectively, with 15 bases between them. Germline CDR1 and CDR2: MNHEY and SVGAGI. CDR3 sequence reads: CASSLPGPQEPQHF. The CDR3 DNA follows: TGTGCCAGCAGTTTACCGGGTCCCCAAGAGCCCCAGCATTTT.

V and J are TRBV14 and TRBJ2-7, with 7 bases that match TRBD2. The CDR3 covers 15 residues. J was trimmed by 2 bases and V by 4 bases; bases with no gene match: 8. Germline V lookup: CDR1 SGHDN, CDR2 FVKESK. Here the CDR3 reads CASSPVLAGAYEQYF. CDR3 coding DNA: TGTGCCAGCAGCCCCGTTTTGGCGGGGGCCTACGAGCAGTACTTC. Drawing the rest from reference TRBV14 and TRBJ2-7, the complete variable domain is EAGVTQFPSHSVIEKGQTVTLRCDPISGHDNLYWYRRVMGKEIKFLLHFVKESKQDESGMPNNRFLAERTGGTYSTLKVQPAELEDSGVYFCASSPVLAGAYEQYFGPGTRLTVT.

To note about this clone: Other DNA sequences of this sample code for an identical CDR3. The chain links TRBV7-3 to TRBJ2-3; D call uncertain. V lost 1 base to trimming and J lost 1 base, with 6 bases between them. Germline CDR1 SGHTA, CDR2 FQGTGA. This CDR3 spans 14 amino acids. CDR3 in DNA: TGTGCCAGCAGCTTAAGCTCCGGCACAGATACGCAGTATTTT. This sequence encodes CASSLSSGTDTQYF.

The chain carries TRBV18 and TRBJ2-1; 11 bases map to TRBD2. From germline, CDR1 is KGHSH and CDR2 LQKENI. There are 17 residues in the CDR3. V was clipped by 2 bases and J by 9 bases; unmatched bases: 12. CDR3 in DNA: TGTGCCAGCTCACCAATAACTAGCGGGAGTACAGGTAGTGAGCAGTTCTTC. This codes for CASSPITSGSTGSEQFF.

The chain combines TRBV27 with TRBJ1-3; no firm D call. Germline CDR1 MNHEY, CDR2 SMNVEV (reference sequence). The CDR3 totals 13 residues. V gave up 2 bases and J gave up 2 bases, with 4 bases separating them. The CDR3 reads CASSLRAGNTIYF. The CDR3 coding sequence is TGTGCCAGCAGTTTACGCGCTGGAAACACCATATATTTT.

The CDR3 DNA is TGTGCCAGCAATTCGGGTAGCGGAAATGAGCAGTTCTTC. This codes for CASNSGSGNEQFF. This rearrangement joins TRBV9 to TRBJ2-1; TRBD2 is a possible D gene (6 bases). This CDR3 is built from 13 residues. Germline V gene data show CDR1 as SGDLS and CDR2 as YYNGEE. V was shortened by 6 bases and J by 7 bases, with 14 bases between the two germline ends.

The genes are TRBV7-9 and TRBJ2-1, with D possibly TRBD1 on 6 matching bases. The length of the CDR3 is 13 residues. Between the trimmed V and J ends, which lost 3 bases and 10 bases, there was a span of 13 bases. Germline values: CDR1 SEHNR, CDR2 FQNEAQ (reference sequence). The CDR3 sequence: CASSFTGKSEQFF. For the CDR3, the DNA is TGTGCCAGCAGCTTTACAGGGAAGAGCGAGCAGTTCTTC. Complete variable domain (other parts from reference TRBV7-9 and TRBJ2-1): DTGVSQNPRHKITKRGQNVTFRCDPISEHNRLYWYRQTLGQGPEFLTYFQNEAQLEKSRLLSDRFSAERPKGSFSTLEIQRTEQGDSAMYLCASSFTGKSEQFFGPGTRLTVL.

Turning to this clone: Other DNA sequences in the same sample also yield this CDR3. The genes are TRBV7-9 and TRBJ1-1; 7 bases align to TRBD1. There are 15 residues in the CDR3. With V trimmed by 4 bases and J by 0 bases, 5 bases remained unmatched. CDR1 and CDR2 from the germline V gene are SEHNR and FQNEAQ (reference sequence). CDR3 sequence reads: CASSSRQGMNTEAFF. CDR3 sequence (DNA): TGTGCCAGCAGCTCACGACAGGGCATGAACACTGAAGCTTTCTTT.

The chain combines TRBV5-8 with TRBJ2-3; no definite D call. Germline assignment: CDR1 SGHTS and CDR2 YDEGEE. V shed 0 bases and J shed 0 bases, with 5 bases lying between them. CDR3 size: 14 residues. This CDR3 reads CASSLEGSTDTQYF. CDR3 DNA: TGTGCCAGCAGCTTGGAAGGGAGCACAGATACGCAGTATTTT.

The chain recombines TRBV9 with TRBJ1-5; D is unclear. The CDR3 length is 13 residues. Germline CDR1 reads SGDLS; CDR2 reads YYNGEE. Between the trimmed V and J ends, which lost 3 bases and 2 bases, there was a span of 6 bases. In DNA form, the CDR3 reads TGTGCCAGCAGCGACGGACGCAATCAGCCCCAGCATTTT. Amino acids: CASSDGRNQPQHF.

This clone showed up just a few times. In nucleotides, the CDR3 is TGTGCCTCAGTTTCAGGGCCAGTGTCCACCGGGGAGCTGTTTTTT. This gives the protein CASVSGPVSTGELFF. The rearrangement joins TRBV30 to TRBJ2-2, with D possibly being TRBD1 (5 bases). V shed 7 bases and J shed 4 bases, with 19 bases lying between them. The length of the CDR3 is 15 residues. Looked up from germline, CDR1 is GTSNPN and CDR2 is SVGIG (reference sequence).

The chain links TRBV30 to TRBJ2-2; D gene unclear. The CDR3 contains 15 residues. The V end lost 1 base, the J end lost 3 bases, and 12 bases lay between the germline ends. Germline CDR1 and CDR2: GTSNPN and SVGIG (reference sequence). CDR3 region: CAWSAERVDTGELFF. The CDR3 DNA sequence: TGTGCCTGGAGTGCCGAACGAGTGGACACCGGGGAGCTGTTTTTT.

The J gene is TRBJ2-1, the V gene TRBV30, with D possibly matching TRBD1 (6 bases). The CDR3 runs to 12 residues. V lost 5 bases and J lost 7, with 12 bases in between. Germline-derived CDR1 and CDR2 are GTSNPN and SVGIG (reference sequence). The CDR3 sequence is CAWHRVRNEQFF. Written as DNA, the CDR3 is TGTGCCTGGCACAGGGTCCGAAATGAGCAGTTCTTC.

The chain is built from TRBV28 and TRBJ2-7, with D perhaps being TRBD1 or TRBD2 (5 bases each). Germline-derived CDR1 and CDR2 are MDHEN and SYDVKM. There are 12 residues in the CDR3. The germline V and J ends were trimmed by 11 bases and 2 bases, with 13 bases remaining between them. In DNA, the CDR3 is TGTGCCTCCGGGACCGCACCCTACGAGCAGTACTTC. It translates to CASGTAPYEQYF.

The V call is TRBV27, the J call TRBJ2-3; 14 nucleotides match TRBD2. V was pared by 1 base and J by 8 bases, with 14 bases of the junction left unmatched. Germline V lookup: CDR1 MNHEY, CDR2 SMNVEV (reference sequence). The CDR3 covers 19 residues. This CDR3 is CASSLLFPRTSGRSATQYF. DNA for the CDR3: TGTGCCAGCAGTTTATTATTCCCCCGGACTAGCGGGAGGAGTGCTACGCAGTATTTT.

The gene calls are TRBV20-1 and TRBJ2-7; D ambiguous. Trimming took off 6 bases at V and 5 bases at J, with 8 bases between the two ends. This CDR3 spans 10 amino acids. Germline CDR1 is DFQATT and CDR2 is SNEGSKA (reference sequence). The CDR3 nucleotides are TGCAGTGCCAATCAAAACGAGCAGTACTTC. Encoded protein: CSANQNEQYF.

The chain is built from TRBV30 and TRBJ1-1; D ambiguous. V was trimmed by 8 bases and J by 4 bases, leaving 17 bases between them. CDR3 length: 13 residues. The germline V gene encodes CDR1 GTSNPN and CDR2 SVGIG (reference sequence). The CDR3 DNA follows: TGTGCCCGTGGACCCCGGCGGGTCACTGAAGCTTTCTTT. Protein: CARGPRRVTEAFF.

CDR3 sequence (DNA): TGTGCCAGCAGTAGTAACCCTCCGAACACCGGGGAGCTGTTTTTT. This encodes CASSSNPPNTGELFF. The rearrangement links TRBV2 to TRBJ2-2; D not certain. V gave up 5 bases and J gave up 0 bases, with 10 bases separating them. The CDR3 sequence is 15 residues long. Germline V gene lookup returns CDR1 SNHLY and CDR2 FYNNEI.

The chain employs TRBV7-2 and TRBJ1-1, with 9 bases identical to TRBD1. CDR3 length: 16 amino acids. The junction had 9 bases not matched to a gene; V was cut back by 4 bases and J by 3 bases. CDR1 is SGHTA, CDR2 FQGNSA, per germline. CDR3 sequence reads: CASSWTGERLDTEAFF. CDR3 sequence (DNA): TGTGCCAGCAGCTGGACAGGGGAACGGTTGGACACTGAAGCTTTCTTT.

J is TRBJ1-6 and V is TRBV27; D unclear. Looked up from germline, CDR1 is MNHEY and CDR2 is SMNVEV (reference sequence). Between the trimmed V and J ends, which lost 3 bases and 10 bases, there was a span of 7 bases. There are 12 residues in the CDR3. CDR3 residues: CASSFQRSPLHF. DNA of the CDR3: TGTGCCAGCAGTTTTCAGAGGTCACCCCTCCACTTT.

The chain couples TRBV5-1 to TRBJ2-7; TRBD2 is a possible D gene (6 bases). The CDR3 has 17 residues. V was shortened by 3 bases and J by 2 bases, with 21 bases between the two germline ends. Germline CDR1 reads SGHRS; CDR2 reads YFSETQ. CDR3 sequence: CASSWTPTGTRAYEQYF. In DNA, the CDR3 is TGCGCCAGCAGCTGGACCCCGACCGGGACTCGAGCCTACGAGCAGTACTTC.

The chain joins TRBV7-9 to TRBJ2-1; 7 positions agree with TRBD2. V lost 5 bases to trimming and J lost 3 bases; unmatched junction nucleotides: 13. Germline V CDR1 and CDR2: SEHNR, FQNEAQ (reference sequence). There are 17 residues in the CDR3. The CDR3 region is CASSALADIVGYNEQFF. CDR3 DNA: TGTGCCAGCAGCGCCCTAGCGGACATAGTTGGCTACAATGAGCAGTTCTTC.

V and J are TRBV5-4 and TRBJ1-3; D perhaps matches TRBD1 (5 bases). Germline V CDR1 and CDR2: SGHNT, YYREEE (reference sequence). The CDR3 covers 15 residues. V was shortened by 1 base and J by 0 bases, with 8 bases between the two germline ends. CDR3 in DNA: TGTGCCAGCAGCTTGTTCGGGGCCTCTGGAAACACCATATATTTT. This gives the protein CASSLFGASGNTIYF. The variable domain in full, with the rest retrieved from reference TRBV5-4 and TRBJ1-3, is ETGVTQSPTHLIKTRGQQVTLRCSSQSGHNTVSWYQQALGQGPQFIFQYYREEENGRGNFPPRFSGLQFPNYSSELNVNALELDDSALYLCASSLFGASGNTIYFGEGSWLTVV.